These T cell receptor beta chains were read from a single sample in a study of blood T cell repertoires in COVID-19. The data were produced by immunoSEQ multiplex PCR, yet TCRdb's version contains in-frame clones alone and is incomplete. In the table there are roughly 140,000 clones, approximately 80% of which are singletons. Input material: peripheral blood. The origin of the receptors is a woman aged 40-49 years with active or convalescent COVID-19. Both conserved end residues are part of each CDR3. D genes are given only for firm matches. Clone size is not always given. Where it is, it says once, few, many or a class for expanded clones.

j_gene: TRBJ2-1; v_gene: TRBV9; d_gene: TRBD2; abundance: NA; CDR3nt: TGTGCCAGCAGCGTAGCTAGCGGGAGTGATGAGCAGTTCTTC; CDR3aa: CASSVASGSDEQFF
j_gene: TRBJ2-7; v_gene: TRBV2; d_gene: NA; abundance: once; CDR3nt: TGTGCCAGCAGGGAGAGGCTAGTAAGCTACGAGCAGTACTTC; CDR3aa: CASRERLVSYEQYF
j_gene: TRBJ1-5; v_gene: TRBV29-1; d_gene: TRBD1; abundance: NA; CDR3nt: TGCAGCGTAACGACAGGGTGGAGCAATCAGCCCCAGCATTTT; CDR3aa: CSVTTGWSNQPQHF
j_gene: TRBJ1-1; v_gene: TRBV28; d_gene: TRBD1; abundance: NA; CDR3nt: TGTGCCACCCATATACAGGGGACCACTGAAGCTTTCTTT; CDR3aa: CATHIQGTTEAFF
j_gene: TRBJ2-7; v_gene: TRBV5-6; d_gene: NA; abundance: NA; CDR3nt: TGTGCCAGCAGCGCGTCGACAGGACACGAGCAGTACTTC; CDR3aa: CASSASTGHEQYF
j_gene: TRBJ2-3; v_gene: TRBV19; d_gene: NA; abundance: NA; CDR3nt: TGTGCCAGTAGTATAACGAGCGTCGGTAGGGATACGCAGTATTTT; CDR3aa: CASSITSVGRDTQYF
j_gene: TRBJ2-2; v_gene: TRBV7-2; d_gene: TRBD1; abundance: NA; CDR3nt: TGTGCCAGCAGTCGGATGACAGGGACCGGGGAGCTGTTTTTT; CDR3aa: CASSRMTGTGELFF
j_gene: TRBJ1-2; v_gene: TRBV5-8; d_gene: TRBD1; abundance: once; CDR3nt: TGTGCCAGCAGCTTGTACCAGGGGGGTGGCTACACCTTC; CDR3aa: CASSLYQGGGYTF
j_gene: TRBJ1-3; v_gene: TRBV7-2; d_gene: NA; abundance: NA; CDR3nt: TGTGCCAGCAGCCTCCTCCCAGGGGTACCCTCTGGAAACACCATATATTTT; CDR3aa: CASSLLPGVPSGNTIYF
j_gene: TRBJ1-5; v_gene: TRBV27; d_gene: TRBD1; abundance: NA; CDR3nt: TGTGCCAGCAGTTTTGGCACAGGGGCGGGACAGCCCCAGCATTTT; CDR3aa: CASSFGTGAGQPQHF
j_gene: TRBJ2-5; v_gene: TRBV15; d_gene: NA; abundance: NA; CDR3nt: TGTGCCACCAGCAGAGGAGGGGCCGGAGGGCAAGAGACCCAGTACTTC; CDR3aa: CATSRGGAGGQETQYF
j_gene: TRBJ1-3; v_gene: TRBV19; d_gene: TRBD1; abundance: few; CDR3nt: TGTGCCAGTAGTATCGCGGCAGGGGGAAGAAACACCATATATTTT; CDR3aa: CASSIAAGGRNTIYF
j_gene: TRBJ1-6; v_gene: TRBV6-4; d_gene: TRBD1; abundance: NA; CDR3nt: TGTGCCAGCAGTACCGGAGGACAGGGCAAGAATTCACCCCTCCACTTT; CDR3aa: CASSTGGQGKNSPLHF
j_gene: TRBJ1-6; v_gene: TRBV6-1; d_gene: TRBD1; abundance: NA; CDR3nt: TGTGCCAGCAGTGAAGGGACAGGGTCACCCCTCCACTTT; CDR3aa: CASSEGTGSPLHF
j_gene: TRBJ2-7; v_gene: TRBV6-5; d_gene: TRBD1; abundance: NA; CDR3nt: TGTGCCAGCAGTAACGACAGGGCGCAGTACTTC; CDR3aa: CASSNDRAQYF
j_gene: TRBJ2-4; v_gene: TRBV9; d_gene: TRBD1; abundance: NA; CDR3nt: TGTGCCAGCAGCTTAACCGGGACAGGGGTAAACATTCAGTACTTC; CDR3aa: CASSLTGTGVNIQYF
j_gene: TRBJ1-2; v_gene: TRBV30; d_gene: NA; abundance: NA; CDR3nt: TGTGCACGGGGACGAGCCTATGGCTACACCTTC; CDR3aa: CARGRAYGYTF